This TCR beta chain was identified in a study of Graves' ophthalmopathy and Graves' hyperthyroidism. Ophthalmopathy cases showed moderate-to-severe activity, scoring CAS ≥3 and NOSPECS ≥4, with duration under 3 months. Physicians reached a diagnosis by relying on clinical symptoms, serum thyroxine, TRAb, thyroid ultrasound and orbital computed tomography. This CDR3 is 20 amino acids long. The V gene end was trimmed by 6 bases and the J gene end by 10 bases; junction bases not matched to a gene: 26. Germline lookup yields CDR1 SGHAT and CDR2 FQNNGV. The TCR beta CDR3 regions underwent amplification from RNA transcripts. The first-round RT-PCR employed HTBI primers together with the Qiagen OneStep RT-PCR kit. A multiplex PCR was then performed as the second round. MiXCR was run by TCRdb on the multiplex PCR reads, yielding one entry per CDR3 protein. The sample lists about 740,000 distinct CDR3 sequences, 40% seen once, with about 40% in the top ten.

As to this clonotype: Its matching antigen is unknown.

Overall study findings and caveats: Predictions made by the model for ophthalmopathy progression reached roughly 64% sensitivity and almost 75% specificity. In blood, most expanded thyroid clonotypes above 0.001 frequency were also detected.

The rearrangement joins TRBV11-2 to TRBJ1-6; 8 nucleotides agree with TRBD1. Material for sequencing was peripheral blood. The receptor was isolated from an adult man with Graves' ophthalmopathy. The CDR3 region is CASSYGPRQGMTGVRSPLHF. The CDR3 coding sequence is TGTGCCAGCAGTTACGGGCCACGACAGGGTATGACAGGGGTCAGGTCACCCCTCCACTTT.